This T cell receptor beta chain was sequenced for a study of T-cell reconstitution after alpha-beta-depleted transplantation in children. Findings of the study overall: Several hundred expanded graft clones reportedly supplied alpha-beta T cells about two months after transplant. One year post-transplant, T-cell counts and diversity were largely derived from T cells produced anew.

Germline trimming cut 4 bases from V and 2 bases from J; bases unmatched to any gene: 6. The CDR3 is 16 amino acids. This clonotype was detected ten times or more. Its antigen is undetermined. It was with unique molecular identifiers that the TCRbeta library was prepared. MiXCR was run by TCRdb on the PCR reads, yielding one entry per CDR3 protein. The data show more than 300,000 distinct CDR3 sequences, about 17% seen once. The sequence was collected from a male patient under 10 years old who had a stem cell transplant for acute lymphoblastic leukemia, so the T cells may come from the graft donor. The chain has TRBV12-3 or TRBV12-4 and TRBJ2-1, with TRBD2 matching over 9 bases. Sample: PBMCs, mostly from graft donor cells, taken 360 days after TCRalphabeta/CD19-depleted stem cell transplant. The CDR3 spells CASSSTPSGTYNEQFF. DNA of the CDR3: TGTGCCAGCAGTTCGACTCCTAGCGGGACCTACAATGAGCAGTTCTTC.